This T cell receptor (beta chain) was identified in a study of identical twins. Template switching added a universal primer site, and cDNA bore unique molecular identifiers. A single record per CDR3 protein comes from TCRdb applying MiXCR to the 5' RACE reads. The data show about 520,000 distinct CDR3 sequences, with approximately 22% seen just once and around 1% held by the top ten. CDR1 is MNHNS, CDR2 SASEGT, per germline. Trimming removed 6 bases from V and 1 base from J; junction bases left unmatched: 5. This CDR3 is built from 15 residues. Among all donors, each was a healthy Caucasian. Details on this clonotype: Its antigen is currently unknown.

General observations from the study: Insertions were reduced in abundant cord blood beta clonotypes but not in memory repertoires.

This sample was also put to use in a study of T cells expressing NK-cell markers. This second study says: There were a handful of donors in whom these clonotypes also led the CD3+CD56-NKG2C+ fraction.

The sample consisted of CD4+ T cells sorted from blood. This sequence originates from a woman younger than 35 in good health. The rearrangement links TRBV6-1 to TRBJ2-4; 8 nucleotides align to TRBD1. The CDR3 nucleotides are TGTGCCAGCAGACGGACAGGGATGGCCAAAAACATTCAGTACTTC. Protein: CASRRTGMAKNIQYF.